Shown below are 31 T cell receptor beta chains from a single sample sequenced in a study of blood T cell repertoires in COVID-19. TCRdb keeps only in-frame clones here, not all; method: immunoSEQ multiplex PCR. The table has 430,000 or so clones, roughly 84% seen once. The sequenced sample consisted of PBMCs or T cells enriched from blood (not recorded which). The source is a woman younger than 35 who had been exposed to COVID-19.

The CDR3 bases are TGTGCCAGCTCACCAGGGCATGGCATTGAAGCTTTCTTT. The encoded protein is CASSPGHGIEAFF. The chain couples TRBV18 to TRBJ1-1; no clear D. CDR1 KGHSH and CDR2 LQKENI come from the germline V gene. Trimming stripped 2 bases from V and 7 bases from J, with 11 bases between. This CDR3 contains 13 residues.

The CDR3 DNA reads as TGTGCCAGCAGCCACGGGACTAGCGGGGATAAAGAGACCCAGTACTTC. Translating it yields CASSHGTSGDKETQYF. This rearrangement joins TRBV3-1 (or the pseudogene TRBV3-2) to TRBJ2-5; 13 nucleotides line up with TRBD2. Germline V gene data show CDR1 as LGHDT and CDR2 as YNNKEL (reference sequence). The CDR3 is 16 residues long. Trimming at V came to 3 bases and at J to 3 bases, leaving 4 bases not matched to a gene.

The J gene is TRBJ2-5, the V gene TRBV10-3; a possible D gene is TRBD1 (6 bases). The CDR3 has 12 amino acids. V shed 10 bases and J shed 1 base, with 10 bases lying between them. The germline V gene has CDR1 ENHRY and CDR2 SYGVKD. The CDR3 protein is CATRDTQETQYF. The CDR3 coding sequence is TGTGCCACCCGGGACACCCAAGAGACCCAGTACTTC.

This clone was counted once. J is TRBJ2-1 and V is TRBV7-2; TRBD2 aligns across 10 bases. The CDR3 has 15 residues. The germline V gene has CDR1 SGHTA and CDR2 FQGNSA. J gave up 7 bases and V 8 bases, and 11 bases lay outside the gene matches. CDR3 nucleotides: TGTGCCAGCCGTTCACGGACTAGCGGATTAAATGAGCAGTTCTTC. This codes for CASRSRTSGLNEQFF.

V usage is TRBV29-1 and J usage is TRBJ1-1; 10 bases match TRBD1. Germline CDR1 SQVTM, CDR2 ANQGSEA. The CDR3 contains 13 residues. Trimming removed 6 bases from V and 4 bases from J; junction bases left unmatched: 5. CDR3 residues: CSVQRTGGTEAFF. The CDR3 DNA is TGCAGCGTCCAAAGGACAGGGGGCACTGAAGCTTTCTTT.

The chain employs TRBV5-1 and TRBJ2-5; D is unresolved. This CDR3 contains 12 residues. Germline V gene data show CDR1 as SGHRS and CDR2 as YFSETQ. The germline V and J ends were trimmed by 0 bases and 3 bases, with 3 bases remaining between them. DNA of the CDR3: TGCGCCAGCAGCTTGGGAGAAGAGACCCAGTACTTC. This translates into CASSLGEETQYF.

The gene calls are TRBV5-4 and TRBJ2-1; 8 bases are a match to TRBD2. Germline trimming cut 6 bases from V and 3 bases from J; bases unmatched to any gene: 8. The CDR3 is made up of 15 amino acids. CDR1 SGHNT and CDR2 YYREEE come from the germline V gene (reference sequence). In DNA, the CDR3 is TGTGCCAGCACGTTTCGGGGGACTAGCTACAATGAGCAGTTCTTC. As protein: CASTFRGTSYNEQFF.

DNA for the CDR3: TGTGCCAGCAGCTTAACGGGAATTGGCACAGATACGCAGTATTTT. As protein: CASSLTGIGTDTQYF. The chain carries TRBV11-3 and TRBJ2-3; perhaps TRBD2 as D (5 bases). V gave up 2 bases and J gave up 1 base, with 10 bases separating them. The V gene's germline CDR1 is SGHNT and CDR2 YENEEA. This CDR3 contains 15 residues.

This clone was seen only a few times. The V and J genes are TRBV19 and TRBJ1-5; no clear D gene. This CDR3 has 16 amino acids. Deletions cut 6 bases from V and 4 bases from J, with 19 bases between. Germline V gives CDR1 LNHDA, CDR2 SQIVND (reference sequence). The CDR3 DNA sequence: TGTGCCAGTAGCCTAGAGGGCCAGTGGGGAAATCAGCCCCAGCATTTT. It codes for CASSLEGQWGNQPQHF.

The chain employs TRBV11-2 and TRBJ1-2; a weak D match, TRBD1 (5 bases). V was trimmed by 5 bases and J by 4 bases, leaving 14 bases between them. The germline CDR1 and CDR2 sequences are SGHAT and FQNNGV. This CDR3 region has 14 residues. This CDR3 reads CASSPGGNLYGYTF. The CDR3 bases are TGTGCCAGCAGCCCCGGGGGGAACCTCTATGGCTACACCTTC.

CDR3 sequence reads: CASSGTGEGEQYF. The CDR3, as DNA: TGTGCCAGCAGTGGGACAGGGGAAGGCGAGCAGTACTTC. This chain joins TRBV2 and TRBJ2-7, with TRBD1 identical over 9 bases. Germline CDR1 reads SNHLY; CDR2 reads FYNNEI. The CDR3 covers 13 residues. V trimming: 4 bases; J trimming: 6 bases; junction bases outside the gene matches: 4.

The rearrangement uses TRBV4-1 and TRBJ2-7; D might be TRBD1 (5 bases). CDR1 is MGHRA and CDR2 is YSYEKL in the germline V gene. This CDR3 is 15 amino acids long. The V gene lost 0 bases and the J gene lost 5 bases, with 14 bases spanning the gap. The CDR3 spells CASSQDLGVRNEQYF. DNA for the CDR3: TGCGCCAGCAGCCAAGATTTAGGGGTAAGGAACGAGCAGTACTTC.

The J gene is TRBJ1-5, the V gene TRBV27; unclear D gene. Trimming took 3 bases from V and 5 from J, leaving 11 bases between them. Germline CDR1 reads MNHEY; CDR2 reads SMNVEV (reference sequence). The CDR3 loop spans 14 amino acids. CDR3 DNA sequence: TGTGCCAGCAGTTTTGGAGGAGGTTATCAGCCCCAGCATTTT. Protein: CASSFGGGYQPQHF.

This clone was observed a handful of times. CDR3 DNA sequence: TGTGCCAGCATGCCCCCTAGCGGGGGGGACGGGGAGCTGTTTTTT. As protein: CASMPPSGGDGELFF. The V and J genes are TRBV2 and TRBJ2-2; 12 bases match TRBD2. The ends lost 7 bases at V and 7 bases at J; junction bases unmatched: 7. The CDR3 loop spans 15 amino acids. Germline V gives CDR1 SNHLY, CDR2 FYNNEI.

The chain links TRBV7-7 to TRBJ1-1; 9 nucleotides agree with TRBD1. The CDR3 is 18 residues long. Germline V gives CDR1 SSHAT, CDR2 FNYEAQ (reference sequence). V trimming: 1 base; J trimming: 1 base; junction bases outside the gene matches: 10. This chain's CDR3 is CASSLVGQGRYRNTEAFF. DNA for the CDR3: TGTGCCAGCAGCTTAGTAGGACAGGGGCGTTATAGGAACACTGAAGCTTTCTTT.

This sequence joins TRBV25-1 and TRBJ1-1, with 8 bases aligning to TRBD1. V was clipped by 3 bases and J by 0 bases; unmatched bases: 9. The length of the CDR3 is 17 residues. Germline loops: CDR1 MGHDK, CDR2 SYGVNS. The CDR3 nucleotides are TGTGCCAGCAGTGACTTAGACAGGGGTACTTTGAACACTGAAGCTTTCTTT. It translates to CASSDLDRGTLNTEAFF.

The V gene is TRBV11-2, the J gene TRBJ2-2; TRBD1 might be the D (5 bases). Germline V gives CDR1 SGHAT, CDR2 FQNNGV. Trimming stripped 5 bases from V and 6 bases from J, with 10 bases between. This CDR3 spans 13 amino acids. The DNA of the CDR3 is TGTGCCAGCAGCCCCCCAGGGTCCGGGGAGCTGTTTTTT. Translation: CASSPPGSGELFF. Together with reference TRBV11-2 and TRBJ2-2, the CDR3 gives the full variable domain: EAGVAQSPRYKIIEKRQSVAFWCNPISGHATLYWYQQILGQGPKLLIQFQNNGVVDDSQLPKDRFSAERLKGVDSTLKIQPAKLEDSAVYLCASSPPGSGELFFGEGSRLTVL.

The chain recombines TRBV2 with TRBJ2-1; 10 bases agree with TRBD2. V was pared by 3 bases and J by 3 bases, with 5 bases of the junction left unmatched. CDR3 length: 16 amino acids. Germline V gene lookup returns CDR1 SNHLY and CDR2 FYNNEI. The CDR3 is CASSELLAGGYNEQFF. CDR3 nucleotides: TGTGCCAGCAGTGAGTTGTTAGCGGGGGGCTACAATGAGCAGTTCTTC.

The rearrangement links TRBV14 to TRBJ2-3; 11 nucleotides align to TRBD2. This CDR3 has 17 amino acids. CDR1 and CDR2 from the germline V gene are SGHDN and FVKESK. V shed 3 bases and J 2 bases; nucleotides not matched to a gene: 7. In nucleotides, the CDR3 is TGTGCCAGCAGCCATCACGGGACTAGCGGTGCCACAGATACGCAGTATTTT. Amino acid sequence: CASSHHGTSGATDTQYF. Together with reference TRBV14 and TRBJ2-3, the CDR3 gives the full variable domain: EAGVTQFPSHSVIEKGQTVTLRCDPISGHDNLYWYRRVMGKEIKFLLHFVKESKQDESGMPNNRFLAERTGGTYSTLKVQPAELEDSGVYFCASSHHGTSGATDTQYFGPGTRLTVL.

The chain combines TRBV9 with TRBJ2-2; D not certain. Germline V gene lookup returns CDR1 SGDLS and CDR2 YYNGEE. This CDR3 has 15 residues. The germline V and J ends were trimmed by 3 bases and 2 bases, with 11 bases remaining between them. CDR3 residues: CASSGSRINTGELFF. The DNA of the CDR3 is TGTGCCAGCAGCGGTAGTAGAATCAACACCGGGGAGCTGTTTTTT.

The gene calls are TRBV5-6 and TRBJ1-2; the D is unclear. The V end was cut by 3 bases, the J end by 8 bases, with 8 bases between. The CDR3 is 11 residues long. CDR1 is SGHDT, CDR2 YYEEEE, per germline. Written as DNA, the CDR3 is TGTGCCAGCAGCTACAGTAACGGCTACACCTTC. Its translation is CASSYSNGYTF.

The J gene is TRBJ2-7, the V gene TRBV4-3, with 9 positions matching TRBD2. The CDR3 extends over 16 amino acids. J gave up 4 bases and V 0 bases, and 7 bases lay outside the gene matches. Germline assignment: CDR1 LGHNA and CDR2 YSLEER. CDR3 bases: TGCGCCAGCAGCCAAGATCAAAGACTAGCGGTATACGAGCAGTACTTC. Its protein product is CASSQDQRLAVYEQYF.

The chain employs TRBV27 and TRBJ2-3, with D unresolved. CDR3 length: 14 residues. The germline gives CDR1 MNHEY, CDR2 SMNVEV (reference sequence). V lost 4 bases to trimming and J lost 4 bases, with 12 bases between them. The CDR3 reads CASSSFEVADTQYF. The CDR3 DNA reads TGTGCCAGCAGTTCCTTCGAGGTGGCAGATACGCAGTATTTT.

The chain uses TRBV6-1 and TRBJ2-7; 10 bases fit TRBD2. The CDR3 has 15 residues. The V gene end was trimmed by 2 bases and the J gene end by 3 bases; junction bases not matched to a gene: 4. Germline loops: CDR1 MNHNS, CDR2 SASEGT. The CDR3 DNA follows: TGTGCCAGCAGTGAACGAGCGGGAGGGTTCTACGAGCAGTACTTC. Its translation is CASSERAGGFYEQYF.

The V and J genes are TRBV6-5 and TRBJ2-7, with a weak D call TRBD1 (6 bases). V lost 0 bases to trimming and J lost 2 bases, with 14 bases between them. The CDR3 runs to 16 residues. Germline V gene lookup returns CDR1 MNHEY and CDR2 SVGAGI. CDR3 coding DNA: TGTGCCAGCAGTTACTCTAGTGCAGGACAGCCCTACGAGCAGTACTTC. It encodes CASSYSSAGQPYEQYF.

The chain links TRBV7-6 to TRBJ1-5; D not resolved. From germline, CDR1 is SGHVS and CDR2 FNYEAQ. This CDR3 comprises 14 residues. The V and J ends lost 1 base and 3 bases respectively, with 7 bases between them. This CDR3 reads CASSLVAVNQPQHF. The CDR3 DNA reads TGTGCCAGCAGCTTAGTGGCAGTCAATCAGCCCCAGCATTTT.

J is TRBJ2-2 and V is TRBV11-3; TRBD2 might be the D (6 bases). Germline CDR1 SGHNT, CDR2 YENEEA. The CDR3 sequence is 13 residues long. Trimming took 8 bases from V and 7 from J, leaving 14 bases between them. CDR3 coding DNA: TGTGCCAGCGGCCGGCGGGAAGGCGGGGAGCTGTTTTTT. Translated: CASGRREGGELFF.

The chain combines TRBV28 with TRBJ2-3; 11 bases line up with TRBD1. This CDR3 contains 15 residues. The V gene's germline CDR1 is MDHEN and CDR2 SYDVKM. V trimming: 6 bases; J trimming: 4 bases; junction bases outside the gene matches: 6. The CDR3 DNA follows: TGTGCCAGCAGACCCGGACAGGGGGCCTCAGATACGCAGTATTTT. Its protein product is CASRPGQGASDTQYF.

This chain joins TRBV19 and TRBJ1-5; D is unclear. The CDR3 loop spans 16 amino acids. The germline CDR1 and CDR2 sequences are LNHDA and SQIVND (reference sequence). Deletions cut 6 bases from V and 3 bases from J, with 18 bases between. The DNA for the CDR3 is TGTGCCAGTAGCTCACAGCTTTTTGGCATCAATCAGCCCCAGCATTTT. Translated: CASSSQLFGINQPQHF.

The chain couples TRBV30 to TRBJ1-1; TRBD1 matches 8 bases. CDR1 is GTSNPN and CDR2 is SVGIG in the germline V gene (reference sequence). The CDR3 runs 14 residues. V gave up 1 base and J gave up 2 bases; unmatched junction bases: 3. CDR3 sequence (DNA): TGTGCCTGGAGTGGGCAGGGGGCAAACACTGAAGCTTTCTTT. Its translation: CAWSGQGANTEAFF.

This clone was seen ten or more times. The J gene is TRBJ2-7, the V gene TRBV6-5; 8 bases fit TRBD2. The length of the CDR3 is 15 residues. The junction had 4 bases not matched to a gene; V was cut back by 0 bases and J by 3 bases. In germline, CDR1 is MNHEY, CDR2 SVGAGI. CDR3 residues: CASSYSWSGSYEQYF. The DNA for the CDR3 is TGTGCCAGCAGTTACTCGTGGAGCGGGAGCTACGAGCAGTACTTC.